The 11 T cell receptor beta chains in this list originate from one sample, sequenced in a study of T cells after posttransplantation cyclophosphamide. Libraries were prepared by immunoSEQ multiplex PCR; TCRdb keeps only in-frame clonotypes and omits some of them. The repertoire consists of 30,000 to 35,000 clones, none detected only once. Sequenced sample: PBMCs. The receptors here all came from a woman in her forties or fifties in good health and a related stem cell transplant donor.

The V and J genes are TRBV29-1 and TRBJ2-5; D is unresolved. CDR1 is SQVTM, CDR2 ANQGSEA, per germline. Trimming removed 1 base at V and 11 bases at J, with 11 bases between. This CDR3 has 11 amino acids. In DNA, the CDR3 is TGCAGCGTTGAAGGGCGGCCGGAACAGTACTTC. This translates into CSVEGRPEQYF.

This clone came up many times. V usage is TRBV10-3 and J usage is TRBJ2-1, with 9 bases fitting TRBD1. This CDR3 has 16 amino acids. V lost 0 bases, J lost 4 bases, and 4 bases stayed unmatched. CDR1 is ENHRY and CDR2 is SYGVKD in the germline V gene. The CDR3 nucleotides are TGTGCCATCAGTGAGTCCGACAGGGGGGGGTACAATGAGCAGTTCTTC. Protein sequence: CAISESDRGGYNEQFF.

The sample holds many counts of this clone. The chain uses TRBV27 and TRBJ1-1; 7 bases align to TRBD1. The CDR3 is 15 amino acids. The trim removed 3 bases at V and 0 bases at J, leaving 4 bases unmatched. CDR1 MNHEY and CDR2 SMNVEV come from the germline V gene (reference sequence). The CDR3 DNA follows: TGTGCCAGCAGTTTCAGTGGACAGGTGAACACTGAAGCTTTCTTT. This sequence encodes CASSFSGQVNTEAFF.

The V and J genes are TRBV9 and TRBJ1-4; 7 bases are a match to TRBD1. Germline CDR1 is SGDLS and CDR2 is YYNGEE. Germline trimming cut 6 bases from V and 10 bases from J; bases unmatched to any gene: 3. This CDR3 is 11 amino acids long. CDR3 region: CASKGGGKLFF. The CDR3 DNA reads as TGTGCCAGCAAAGGGGGCGGAAAACTGTTTTTT. Full variable domain (remainder filled in from reference TRBV9 and TRBJ1-4): DSGVTQTPKHLITATGQRVTLRCSPRSGDLSVYWYQQSLDQGLQFLIQYYNGEERAKGNILERFSAQQFPDLHSELNLSSLELGDSALYFCASKGGGKLFFGSGTQLSVL.

This clone was found many times. The V and J genes are TRBV14 and TRBJ2-5, with unresolved D. V was clipped by 4 bases and J by 5 bases, with 17 bases between them. The CDR3 is 15 amino acids. Germline V gives CDR1 SGHDN, CDR2 FVKESK. In nucleotides, the CDR3 is TGTGCCAGCAGCCCTCTTTCCCCGATCGGTGAGACCCAGTACTTC. Its protein product is CASSPLSPIGETQYF.

This clone was seen a handful of times. The rearrangement links TRBV30 to TRBJ2-7; D remains unclear. The CDR3 is made up of 13 amino acids. CDR1 and CDR2 (germline): GTSNPN, SVGIG (reference sequence). Trimming shortened V by 0 bases and J by 2 bases, and 8 bases separated the two germline ends. The CDR3 is CAWSVGPPYEQYF. The DNA of the CDR3 is TGTGCCTGGAGTGTAGGCCCCCCCTACGAGCAGTACTTC.

In this sample, this clone turned up many times. The rearrangement joins TRBV29-1 to TRBJ1-4, with 9 bases aligning to TRBD1. V lost 5 bases and J lost 3; bases outside the gene matches: 7. From germline, CDR1 is SQVTM and CDR2 ANQGSEA. CDR3 length: 15 amino acids. In DNA form, the CDR3 reads TGCAGCGTTACCCTGGACAGGGGAGCTAATGAAAAACTGTTTTTT. It yields the protein CSVTLDRGANEKLFF.

Many counts were recorded for this clone. This chain uses TRBV15 with TRBJ2-1; 8 bases are shared with TRBD2. Germline V lookup: CDR1 LNHNV, CDR2 YYDKDF (reference sequence). V lost 2 bases to trimming and J lost 9 bases; unmatched junction nucleotides: 12. The CDR3 is 16 residues long. The CDR3 sequence is CATSRPQRGLGSEQFF. CDR3 bases: TGTGCCACCAGCAGACCCCAGCGGGGGCTAGGATCTGAGCAGTTCTTC.

This clone was counted ten times or more. The chain recombines TRBV9 with TRBJ2-7; 7 bases line up with TRBD1. V lost 2 bases, J lost 2 bases, and 7 bases stayed unmatched. The germline V gene has CDR1 SGDLS and CDR2 YYNGEE. CDR3 length: 15 residues. The CDR3 is CASSVAGTAPYEQYF. The CDR3 DNA follows: TGTGCCAGCAGCGTCGCCGGGACAGCTCCCTACGAGCAGTACTTC.

This clone was recorded at least ten times. The chain employs TRBV7-2 and TRBJ1-3; D not certain. V lost 4 bases and J 3 bases, leaving 13 bases between the germline ends. The CDR3 runs 15 residues. CDR1 is SGHTA, CDR2 FQGNSA, per germline. The CDR3 is CASSSGLLSGNTIYF. CDR3 DNA: TGTGCCAGCAGCTCAGGACTGCTCAGTGGAAACACCATATATTTT.

In its sample, this clone was seen many times. The chain employs TRBV25-1 and TRBJ1-1; perhaps TRBD1 as D (5 bases). The V gene lost 6 bases and the J gene lost 6 bases, with 11 bases spanning the gap. The CDR3 has 12 amino acids. From germline, CDR1 is MGHDK and CDR2 SYGVNS. CDR3 amino acids: CASRDGGAEAFF. The CDR3 DNA reads as TGTGCCAGCAGAGACGGGGGAGCTGAAGCTTTCTTT.